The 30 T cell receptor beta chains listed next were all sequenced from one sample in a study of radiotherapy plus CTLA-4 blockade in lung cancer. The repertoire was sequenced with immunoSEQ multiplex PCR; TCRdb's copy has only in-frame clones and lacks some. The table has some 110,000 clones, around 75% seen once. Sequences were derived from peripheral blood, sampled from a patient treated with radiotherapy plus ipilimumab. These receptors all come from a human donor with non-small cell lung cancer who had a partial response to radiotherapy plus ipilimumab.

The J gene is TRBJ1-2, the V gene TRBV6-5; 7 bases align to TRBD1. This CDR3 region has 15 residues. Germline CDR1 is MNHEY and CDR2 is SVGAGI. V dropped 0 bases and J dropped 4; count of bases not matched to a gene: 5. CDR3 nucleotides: TGTGCCAGCAGTTACTCGAACAGGGGAGGCTATGGCTACACCTTC. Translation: CASSYSNRGGYGYTF.

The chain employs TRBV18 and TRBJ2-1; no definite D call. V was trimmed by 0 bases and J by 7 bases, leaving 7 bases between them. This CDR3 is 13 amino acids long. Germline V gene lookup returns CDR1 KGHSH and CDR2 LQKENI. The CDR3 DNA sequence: TGTGCCAGCTCACCACCAGGAGATAATGAGCAGTTCTTC. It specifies CASSPPGDNEQFF.

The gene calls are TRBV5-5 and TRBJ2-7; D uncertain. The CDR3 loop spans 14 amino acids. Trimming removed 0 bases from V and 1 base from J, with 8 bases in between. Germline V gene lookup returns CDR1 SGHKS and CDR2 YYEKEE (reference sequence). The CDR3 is CASSLAQESYEQYV. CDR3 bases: TGTGCCAGCAGCTTGGCCCAGGAATCCTACGAGCAGTACGTC.

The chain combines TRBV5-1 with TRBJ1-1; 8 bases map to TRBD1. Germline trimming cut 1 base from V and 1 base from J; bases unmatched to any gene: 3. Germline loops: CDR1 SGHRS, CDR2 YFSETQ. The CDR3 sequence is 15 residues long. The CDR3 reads CASSLSGTGNTEAFF. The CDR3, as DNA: TGCGCCAGCAGCTTGTCTGGGACAGGGAACACTGAAGCTTTCTTT.

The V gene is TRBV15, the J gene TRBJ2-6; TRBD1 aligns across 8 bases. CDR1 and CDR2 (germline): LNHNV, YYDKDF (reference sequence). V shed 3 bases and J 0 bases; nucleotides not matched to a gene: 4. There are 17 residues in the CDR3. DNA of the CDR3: TGTGCCACCAGCAGCGGACAGGGCAGCTCTGGGGCCAACGTCCTGACTTTC. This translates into CATSSGQGSSGANVLTF.

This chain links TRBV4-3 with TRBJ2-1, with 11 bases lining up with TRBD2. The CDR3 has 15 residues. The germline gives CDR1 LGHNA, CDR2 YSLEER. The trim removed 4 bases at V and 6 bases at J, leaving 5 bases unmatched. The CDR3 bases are TGCGCCAGCAGCCCCCTGACTAGCGGGGCCAATGAGCAGTTCTTC. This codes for CASSPLTSGANEQFF.

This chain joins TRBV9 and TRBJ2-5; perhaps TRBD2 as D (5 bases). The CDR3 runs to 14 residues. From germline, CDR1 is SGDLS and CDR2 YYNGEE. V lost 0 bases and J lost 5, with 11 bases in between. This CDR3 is CASSVDERRETQYF. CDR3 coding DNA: TGTGCCAGCAGCGTAGATGAGCGGCGGGAGACCCAGTACTTC.

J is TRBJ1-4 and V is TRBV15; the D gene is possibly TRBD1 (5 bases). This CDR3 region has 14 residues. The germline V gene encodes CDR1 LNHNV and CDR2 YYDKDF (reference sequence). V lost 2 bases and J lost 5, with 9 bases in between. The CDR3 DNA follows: TGTGCCACCAGCAGAACACAGGCGAATGAAAAACTGTTTTTT. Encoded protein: CATSRTQANEKLFF.

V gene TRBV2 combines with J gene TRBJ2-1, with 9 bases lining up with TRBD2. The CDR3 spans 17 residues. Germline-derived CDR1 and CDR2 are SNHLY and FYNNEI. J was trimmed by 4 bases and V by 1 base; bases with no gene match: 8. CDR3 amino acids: CASSEGGRTSAYNEQFF. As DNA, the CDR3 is TGTGCCAGCAGTGAAGGGGGGAGGACTAGCGCGTACAATGAGCAGTTCTTC.

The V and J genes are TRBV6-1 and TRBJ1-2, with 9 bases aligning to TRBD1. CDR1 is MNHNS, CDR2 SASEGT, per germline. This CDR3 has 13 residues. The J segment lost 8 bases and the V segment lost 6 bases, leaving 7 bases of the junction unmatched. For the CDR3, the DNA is TGTGCCAGCAGATTTACAGGGGGCGTGGGCTACACCTTC. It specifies CASRFTGGVGYTF.

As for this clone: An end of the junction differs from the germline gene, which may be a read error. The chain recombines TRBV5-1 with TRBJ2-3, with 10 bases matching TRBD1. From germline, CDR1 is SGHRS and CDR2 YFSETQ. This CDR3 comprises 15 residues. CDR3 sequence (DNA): TGCACCAGCAGCCCCGGGACAGGGGAAACAGATACGCAGTATTTT. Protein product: CTSSPGTGETDTQYF. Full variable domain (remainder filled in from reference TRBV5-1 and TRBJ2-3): KAGVTQTPRYLIKTRGQQVTLSCSPISGHRSVSWYQQTPGQGLQFLFEYFSETQRNKGNFPGRFSGRQFSNSRSEMNVSTLELGDSALYLCTSSPGTGETDTQYFGPGTRLTVL.

The CDR3 loop reads CASSLQGVGQLHF. In nucleotides, the CDR3 is TGTGCCAGCAGTCTCCAGGGAGTGGGACAGTTGCATTTT. The chain recombines TRBV28 with TRBJ1-5; 7 bases match TRBD1. Unmatched junction bases numbered 13, after V lost 5 bases and J lost 15 bases. CDR1 is MDHEN and CDR2 is SYDVKM in the germline V gene. The CDR3 spans 13 residues.

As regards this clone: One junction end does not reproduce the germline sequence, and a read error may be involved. CDR3 region: CASSPGAGDEQYF. CDR3 nucleotides: TGTGCTAGCAGCCCGGGAGCGGGAGACGAGCAGTACTTC. The rearrangement uses TRBV7-7 and TRBJ2-5, with 8 nucleotides matching TRBD2. The assigned J gene may be wrong: the sequence end matches TRBJ2-7 better. The CDR3 is 13 amino acids. The germline gives CDR1 SSHAT, CDR2 FNYEAQ (reference sequence).

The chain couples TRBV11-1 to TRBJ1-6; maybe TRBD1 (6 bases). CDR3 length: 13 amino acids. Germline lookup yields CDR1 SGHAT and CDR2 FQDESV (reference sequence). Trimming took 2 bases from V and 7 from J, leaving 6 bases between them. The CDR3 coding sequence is TGTGCCAGCAGCTTAAGGGGGAATTCACCCCTCCACTTT. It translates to CASSLRGNSPLHF. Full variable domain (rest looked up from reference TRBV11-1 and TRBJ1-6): EAEVAQSPRYKITEKSQAVAFWCDPISGHATLYWYRQILGQGPELLVQFQDESVVDDSQLPKDRFSAERLKGVDSTLKIQPAELGDSAMYLCASSLRGNSPLHFGNGTRLTVT.

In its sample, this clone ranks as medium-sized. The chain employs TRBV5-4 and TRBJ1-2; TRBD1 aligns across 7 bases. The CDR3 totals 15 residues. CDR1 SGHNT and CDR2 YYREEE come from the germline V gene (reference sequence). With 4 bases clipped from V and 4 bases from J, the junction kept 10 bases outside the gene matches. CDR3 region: CASSLEQGRGYGYTF. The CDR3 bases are TGTGCCAGCAGCCTCGAACAGGGGAGAGGCTATGGCTACACCTTC. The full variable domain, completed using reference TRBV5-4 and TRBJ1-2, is ETGVTQSPTHLIKTRGQQVTLRCSSQSGHNTVSWYQQALGQGPQFIFQYYREEENGRGNFPPRFSGLQFPNYSSELNVNALELDDSALYLCASSLEQGRGYGYTFGSGTRLTVV.

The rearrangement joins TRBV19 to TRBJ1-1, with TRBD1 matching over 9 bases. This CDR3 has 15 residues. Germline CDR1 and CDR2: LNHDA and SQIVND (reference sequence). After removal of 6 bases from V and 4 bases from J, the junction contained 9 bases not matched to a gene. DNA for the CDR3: TGTGCCAGTAGAGTCCCGGGACAGGGTTTCACTGAAGCTTTCTTT. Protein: CASRVPGQGFTEAFF. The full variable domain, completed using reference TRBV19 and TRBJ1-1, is DGGITQSPKYLFRKEGQNVTLSCEQNLNHDAMYWYRQDPGQGLRLIYYSQIVNDFQKGDIAEGYSVSREKKESFPLTVTSAQKNPTAFYLCASRVPGQGFTEAFFGQGTRLTVV.

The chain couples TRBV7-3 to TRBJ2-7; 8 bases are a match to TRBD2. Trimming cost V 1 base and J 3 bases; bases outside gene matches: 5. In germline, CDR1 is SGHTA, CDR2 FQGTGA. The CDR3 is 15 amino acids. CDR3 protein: CASSLNGGGIYEQYV. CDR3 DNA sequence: TGTGCCAGCAGCTTAAATGGCGGGGGGATCTACGAGCAGTACGTC.

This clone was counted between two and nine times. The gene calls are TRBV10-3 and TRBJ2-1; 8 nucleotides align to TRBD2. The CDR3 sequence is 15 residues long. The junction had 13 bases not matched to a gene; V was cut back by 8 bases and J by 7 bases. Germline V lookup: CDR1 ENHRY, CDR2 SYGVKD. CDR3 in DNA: TGTGCCATCTCCCTTTTGGACGGGAGGGAGAATGAGCAGTTCTTC. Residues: CAISLLDGRENEQFF.

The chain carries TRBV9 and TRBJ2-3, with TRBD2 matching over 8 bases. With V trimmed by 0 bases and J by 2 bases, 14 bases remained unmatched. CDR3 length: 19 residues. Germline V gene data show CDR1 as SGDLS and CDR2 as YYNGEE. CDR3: CASSVADGRAPKSTDTQYF. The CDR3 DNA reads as TGTGCCAGCAGCGTAGCGGACGGGAGGGCTCCCAAATCCACAGATACGCAGTATTTT.

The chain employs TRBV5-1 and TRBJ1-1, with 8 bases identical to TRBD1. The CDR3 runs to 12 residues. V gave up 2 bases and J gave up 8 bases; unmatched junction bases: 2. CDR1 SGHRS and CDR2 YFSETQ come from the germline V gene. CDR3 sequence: CASSFAGGEAFF. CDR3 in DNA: TGCGCCAGCAGCTTCGCAGGGGGCGAAGCTTTCTTT.

CDR3 in amino acids: CASSIGLAGDTGELFF. CDR3 in DNA: TGTGCCAGCAGCATAGGACTAGCGGGAGACACCGGGGAGCTGTTTTTT. The chain couples TRBV7-9 to TRBJ2-2; 13 bases are a match to TRBD2. V trimming: 5 bases; J trimming: 3 bases; junction bases outside the gene matches: 3. The CDR3 consists of 16 residues. Germline assignment: CDR1 SEHNR and CDR2 FQNEAQ (reference sequence).

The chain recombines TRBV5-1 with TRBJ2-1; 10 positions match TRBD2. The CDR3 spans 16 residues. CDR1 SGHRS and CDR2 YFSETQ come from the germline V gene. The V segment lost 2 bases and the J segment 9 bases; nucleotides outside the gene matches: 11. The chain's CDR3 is CASSFQTAGGTGEQFF. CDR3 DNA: TGCGCCAGCAGCTTTCAAACAGCGGGAGGGACGGGTGAGCAGTTCTTC.

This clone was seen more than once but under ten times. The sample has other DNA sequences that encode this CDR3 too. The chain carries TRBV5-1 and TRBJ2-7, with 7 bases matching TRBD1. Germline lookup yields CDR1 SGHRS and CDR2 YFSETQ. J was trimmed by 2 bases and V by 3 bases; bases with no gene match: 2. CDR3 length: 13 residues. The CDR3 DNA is TGCGCCAGCAGCTCCGGGACAGCCTACGAGCAGTACTTC. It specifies CASSSGTAYEQYF.

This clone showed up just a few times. CDR3 sequence reads: CASSLGRAGYTF. The CDR3 DNA follows: TGTGCCAGCAGTTTGGGGAGGGCAGGCTACACCTTC. V usage is TRBV28 and J usage is TRBJ1-2; D call uncertain. The germline gives CDR1 MDHEN, CDR2 SYDVKM. Trimming left V 3 bases short and J 8 bases short, with 10 bases between. This CDR3 spans 12 amino acids.

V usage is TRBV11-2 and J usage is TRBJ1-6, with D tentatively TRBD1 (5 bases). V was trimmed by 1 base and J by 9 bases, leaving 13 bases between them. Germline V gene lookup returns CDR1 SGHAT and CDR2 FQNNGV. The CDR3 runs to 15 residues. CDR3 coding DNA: TGTGCCAGCAGCTTAGTAGGCCAGGGTGGTTCACCCCTCCACTTT. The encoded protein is CASSLVGQGGSPLHF.

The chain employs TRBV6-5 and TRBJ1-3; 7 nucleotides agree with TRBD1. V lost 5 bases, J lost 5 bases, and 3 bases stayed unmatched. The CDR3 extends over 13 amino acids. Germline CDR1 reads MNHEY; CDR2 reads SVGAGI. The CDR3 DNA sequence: TGTGCCAGCAGTGAGACAGGGAGAAACACCATATATTTT. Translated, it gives CASSETGRNTIYF.

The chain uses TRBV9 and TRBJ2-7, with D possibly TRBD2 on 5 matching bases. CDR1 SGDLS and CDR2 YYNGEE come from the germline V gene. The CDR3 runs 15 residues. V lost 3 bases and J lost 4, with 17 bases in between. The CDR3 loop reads CASSEPLGGGYEQYF. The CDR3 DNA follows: TGTGCCAGCAGCGAGCCGTTGGGTGGAGGATACGAGCAGTACTTC. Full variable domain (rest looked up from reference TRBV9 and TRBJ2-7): DSGVTQTPKHLITATGQRVTLRCSPRSGDLSVYWYQQSLDQGLQFLIQYYNGEERAKGNILERFSAQQFPDLHSELNLSSLELGDSALYFCASSEPLGGGYEQYFGPGTRLTVT.

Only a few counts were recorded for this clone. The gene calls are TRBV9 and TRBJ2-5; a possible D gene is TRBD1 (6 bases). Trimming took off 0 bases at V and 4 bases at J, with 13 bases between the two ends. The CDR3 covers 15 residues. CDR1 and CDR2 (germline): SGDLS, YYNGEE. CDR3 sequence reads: CASSVGVRGRETQYF. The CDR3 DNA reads TGTGCCAGCAGCGTAGGTGTCAGGGGAAGAGAGACCCAGTACTTC. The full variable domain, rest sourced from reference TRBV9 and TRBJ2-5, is DSGVTQTPKHLITATGQRVTLRCSPRSGDLSVYWYQQSLDQGLQFLIQYYNGEERAKGNILERFSAQQFPDLHSELNLSSLELGDSALYFCASSVGVRGRETQYFGPGTRLLVL.

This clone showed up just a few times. CDR3 sequence (DNA): TGTGCCAGCAGCGTAGGGGACAGGGGGTTAGCTTTCTTT. Encoded protein: CASSVGDRGLAFF. The chain joins TRBV9 to TRBJ1-1; 11 bases agree with TRBD1. Germline V lookup: CDR1 SGDLS, CDR2 YYNGEE. The CDR3 extends over 13 amino acids. V lost 0 bases, J lost 10 bases, and 2 bases stayed unmatched.

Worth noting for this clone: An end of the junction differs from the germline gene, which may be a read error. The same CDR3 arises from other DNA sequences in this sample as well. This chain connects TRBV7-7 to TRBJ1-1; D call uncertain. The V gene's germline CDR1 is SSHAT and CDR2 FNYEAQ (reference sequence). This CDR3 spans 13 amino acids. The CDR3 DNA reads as TGTGCTAGCAGCTTATCCAAGAACACTGAAGCTTTCTTT. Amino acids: CASSLSKNTEAFF.